This T cell receptor (beta chain) appears in the sequencing data of a study of PD-L1 blockade in urothelial cancer. Time point denoted: peripheral blood 6 weeks after treatment start. In its sample, this clone was seen a few times. The V gene's germline CDR1 is WSHSY and CDR2 SAAADI. The CDR3 totals 12 residues. Trimming pared 4 bases from V and 16 bases from J, leaving 14 bases between. Profiling relied on immunoSEQ multiplex PCR, and the TCRdb table lists in-frame clones only, not all of them. The sample has 40,000 or so clones; roughly 90% are singletons. This sequence joins TRBV10-2 and TRBJ1-6; the D gene is possibly TRBD1 (6 bases). The clonotype originates from a man in his sixties with urothelial cancer. Source: PBMCs, taken around atezolizumab (anti-PD-L1) treatment. This CDR3 is CASSATEGELHF. CDR3 DNA: TGCGCCAGCAGTGCCACAGAGGGGGAGCTCCACTTT.